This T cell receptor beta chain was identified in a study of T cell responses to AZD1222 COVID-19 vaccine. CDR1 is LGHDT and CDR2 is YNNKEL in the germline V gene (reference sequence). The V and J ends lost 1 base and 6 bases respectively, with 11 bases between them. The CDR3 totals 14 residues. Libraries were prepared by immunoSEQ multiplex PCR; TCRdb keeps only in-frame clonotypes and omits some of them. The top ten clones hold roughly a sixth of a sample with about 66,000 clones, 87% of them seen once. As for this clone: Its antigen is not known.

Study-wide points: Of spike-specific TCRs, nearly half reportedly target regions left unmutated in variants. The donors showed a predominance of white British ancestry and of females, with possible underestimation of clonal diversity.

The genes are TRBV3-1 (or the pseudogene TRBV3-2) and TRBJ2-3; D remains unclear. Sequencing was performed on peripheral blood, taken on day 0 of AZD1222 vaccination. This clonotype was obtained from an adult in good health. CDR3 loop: CASSQGRVRDTQYF. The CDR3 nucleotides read TGTGCCAGCAGCCAAGGTAGGGTTAGGGATACGCAGTATTTT.